A selection of T cell receptor beta chains follows, all from one sample in a study of CD8 T cells in Susac syndrome. Each CDR3 protein is one row after TCRdb ran MiXCR on the immunoSEQ multiplex PCR reads. The sample carries about 150,000 distinct CDR3 sequences, 85% to 95% recorded once. What was sequenced was CD8+ T cells from PBMCs. Source of these receptors: a human donor with multiple sclerosis. Both conserved end residues are part of each CDR3. D genes are given only for firm matches.

V gene: TRBV7-9
J gene: TRBJ2-2
D gene: TRBD2
CDR3 DNA: TGTGCCAGCAGCTATAGCGGGGCGAACACCGGGGAGCTGTTTTTT
CDR3 protein: CASSYSGANTGELFF

V gene: TRBV2
J gene: TRBJ1-6
D gene: TRBD1
CDR3 DNA: TGTGCCAGCAGAGGACAGGTTAATTCACCCCTCCACTTT
CDR3 protein: CASRGQVNSPLHF

V gene: TRBV27
J gene: TRBJ2-5
D gene: TRBD1
CDR3 DNA: TGTGCCAGCAGTTTCGGGCCGCAGGGGGCCGGTGGCCAGTACTTC
CDR3 protein: CASSFGPQGAGGQYF

V gene: TRBV10-3
J gene: TRBJ2-7
D gene: NA
CDR3 DNA: TGTGCCATCAGGGAATCCGGGTTCGTCTACGAGCAGTACTTC
CDR3 protein: CAIRESGFVYEQYF

V gene: TRBV2
J gene: TRBJ2-2
D gene: NA
CDR3 DNA: TGTGCCAGCCTAGAGATTAACACCGGGGAGCTGTTTTTT
CDR3 protein: CASLEINTGELFF

V gene: TRBV6-6
J gene: TRBJ2-3
D gene: NA
CDR3 DNA: TGTGCCAGCAGTTACCGCCCCGCCCCAGCAGATACGCAGTATTTT
CDR3 protein: CASSYRPAPADTQYF

V gene: TRBV19
J gene: TRBJ2-1
D gene: NA
CDR3 DNA: TGTGCCAGTAGTATTCAGGTTAACTCCTACAATGAGCAGTTCTTC
CDR3 protein: CASSIQVNSYNEQFF

V gene: TRBV7-8
J gene: TRBJ1-1
D gene: NA
CDR3 DNA: TGTGCCAGCAGCTTAGAGGGCCGGGGGTACACTGAAGCTTTCTTT
CDR3 protein: CASSLEGRGYTEAFF

V gene: TRBV29-1
J gene: TRBJ2-6
D gene: TRBD1
CDR3 DNA: TGCAGCGTGACAGGGAAGACGGCTGGGGCCAACGTCCTGACTTTC
CDR3 protein: CSVTGKTAGANVLTF

V gene: TRBV4-1
J gene: TRBJ1-1
D gene: NA
CDR3 DNA: TGCGCCAGCAGCCAAGACTACAGGGACCACACTGAAGCTTTCTTT
CDR3 protein: CASSQDYRDHTEAFF

V gene: TRBV25-1
J gene: TRBJ1-2
D gene: NA
CDR3 DNA: TGTGCCAGCACCCTCGGCGCAGATACCTTC
CDR3 protein: CASTLGADTF

V gene: TRBV15
J gene: TRBJ2-7
D gene: NA
CDR3 DNA: TGTGCCACCAGCCCCAATACCTACGAGCAGTACTTC
CDR3 protein: CATSPNTYEQYF

V gene: TRBV7-9
J gene: TRBJ2-7
D gene: TRBD1
CDR3 DNA: TGTGCCAGCAGCTTAGTGAATGGACAGGGGAATTACGAGCAGTACTTC
CDR3 protein: CASSLVNGQGNYEQYF

V gene: TRBV20-1
J gene: TRBJ2-7
D gene: TRBD1
CDR3 DNA: TGCAGTGCTTTGACAGGGATAAACTACGAGCAGTACTTC
CDR3 protein: CSALTGINYEQYF

V gene: TRBV19
J gene: TRBJ1-5
D gene: TRBD1
CDR3 DNA: TGTGCCAGTAGTACGGACAGGGGGAGCAATCAGCCCCAGCATTTT
CDR3 protein: CASSTDRGSNQPQHF

V gene: TRBV28
J gene: TRBJ2-7
D gene: TRBD1
CDR3 DNA: TGTGCCAGCAGTACCCGAAGGGGGCTGGGACCCTACGAGCAGTACTTC
CDR3 protein: CASSTRRGLGPYEQYF